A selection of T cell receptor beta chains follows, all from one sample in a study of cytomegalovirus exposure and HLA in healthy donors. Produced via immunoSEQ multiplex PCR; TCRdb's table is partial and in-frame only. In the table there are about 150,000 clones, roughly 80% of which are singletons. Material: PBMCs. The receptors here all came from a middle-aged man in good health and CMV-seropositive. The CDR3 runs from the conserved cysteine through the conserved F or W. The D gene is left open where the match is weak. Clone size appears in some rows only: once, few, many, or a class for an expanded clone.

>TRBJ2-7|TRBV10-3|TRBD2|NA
CAISGSSGRGEQYF
TGTGCCATCAGTGGGAGTAGCGGGAGGGGCGAGCAGTACTTC
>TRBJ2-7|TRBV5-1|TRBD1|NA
CASSHWDRFPSEQYF
TGCGCCAGCAGCCACTGGGACAGGTTCCCCTCTGAGCAGTACTTC
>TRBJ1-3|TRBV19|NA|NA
CASSIDLDNSGNTIYF
TGTGCCAGTAGTATAGATCTGGACAACTCTGGAAACACCATATATTTT
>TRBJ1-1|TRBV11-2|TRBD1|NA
CASSLRRTGGWNTEAFF
TGTGCCAGCAGCTTAAGACGGACAGGGGGCTGGAACACTGAAGCTTTCTTT
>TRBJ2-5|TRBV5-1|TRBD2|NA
CASSYSEREAQETQYF
TGCGCCAGCAGCTATTCGGAGCGGGAGGCCCAAGAGACCCAGTACTTC
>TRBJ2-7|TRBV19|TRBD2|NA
CASRGTGTSGYEQYF
TGTGCCAGTAGAGGAACCGGGACTAGCGGATACGAGCAGTACTTC
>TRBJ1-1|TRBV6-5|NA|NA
CASTLQWNTEAFF
TGTGCCAGCACCCTACAGTGGAACACTGAAGCTTTCTTT
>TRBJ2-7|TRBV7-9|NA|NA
CASSSSGLTYEQYF
TGTGCCAGCAGCTCCTCGGGACTCACCTACGAGCAGTACTTC
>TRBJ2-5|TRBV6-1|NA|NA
CASSEVSGGVETQYF
TGTGCCAGCAGTGAAGTTAGTGGCGGGGTGGAGACCCAGTACTTC
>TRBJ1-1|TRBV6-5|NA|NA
CASSTSGERTEAFF
TGTGCCAGCAGTACTTCAGGGGAGAGGACTGAAGCTTTCTTT
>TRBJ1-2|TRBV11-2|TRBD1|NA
CASSLGTGGSGYTF
TGTGCCAGCAGCTTAGGGACAGGGGGCTCTGGCTACACCTTC
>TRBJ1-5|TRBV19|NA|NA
CASSMGQGYSNQPQHF
TGTGCCAGTAGTATGGGGCAGGGGTATAGCAATCAGCCCCAGCATTTT
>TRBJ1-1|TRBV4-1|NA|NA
CASSQDLPNTEAFF
TGCGCCAGCAGCCAAGATCTCCCGAACACTGAAGCTTTCTTT
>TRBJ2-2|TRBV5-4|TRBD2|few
CASSLSGRQNTGELFF
TGTGCCAGCAGCCTTAGCGGGAGGCAGAACACCGGGGAGCTGTTTTTT
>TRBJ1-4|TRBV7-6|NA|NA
CASSLIENEKLFF
TGTGCCAGCAGCTTAATAGAAAATGAAAAACTGTTTTTT
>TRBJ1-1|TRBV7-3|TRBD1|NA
CASSLGTGGDTEAFF
TGTGCCAGCAGCCTAGGGACAGGGGGGGACACTGAAGCTTTCTTT
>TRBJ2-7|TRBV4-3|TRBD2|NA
CASSQHSAGGLSEQYF
TGCGCCAGCAGCCAGCATAGTGCGGGAGGGCTGAGCGAGCAGTACTTC
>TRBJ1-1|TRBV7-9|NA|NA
CASSLRGRGAEAFF
TGTGCCAGCAGCTTACGAGGGAGGGGTGCTGAAGCTTTCTTT
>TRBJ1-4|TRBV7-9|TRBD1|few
CASSSPPGGLANEKLFF
TGTGCCAGCAGCTCCCCCCCAGGGGGCTTGGCTAATGAAAAACTGTTTTTT
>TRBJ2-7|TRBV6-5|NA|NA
CASSSQGNEQYF
TGTGCCAGCAGTTCCCAGGGGAACGAGCAGTACTTC
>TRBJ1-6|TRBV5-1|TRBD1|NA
CASSLYDRGADSPLHF
TGCGCCAGCAGCTTATACGACAGGGGGGCGGATTCACCCCTCCACTTT
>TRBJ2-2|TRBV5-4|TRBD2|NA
CASSYRGRYTGELFF
TGTGCCAGCAGCTATCGCGGGAGGTACACCGGGGAGCTGTTTTTT
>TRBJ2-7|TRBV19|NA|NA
CASSSGLWYEQYF
TGTGCCAGTAGTTCCGGACTATGGTACGAGCAGTACTTC
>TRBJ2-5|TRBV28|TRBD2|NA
CASSSWGGSSETQYF
TGTGCCAGCAGTTCCTGGGGCGGGAGCAGTGAGACCCAGTACTTC
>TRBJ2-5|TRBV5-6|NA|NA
CASSSRTTETQYF
TGTGCCAGCAGCTCCCGGACTACCGAGACCCAGTACTTC
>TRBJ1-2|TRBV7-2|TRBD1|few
CASSLQPGGYGYTF
TGTGCCAGCAGCTTACAGCCAGGGGGCTATGGCTACACCTTC
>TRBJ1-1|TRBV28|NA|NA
CASRLRGGTEAFF
TGTGCCAGCAGGCTGAGGGGGGGAACTGAAGCTTTCTTT
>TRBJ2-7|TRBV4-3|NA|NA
CASSHSNSDEQYF
TGCGCCAGCAGCCACTCGAACAGTGACGAGCAGTACTTC
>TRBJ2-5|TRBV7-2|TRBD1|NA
CASSSGQGQYF
TGTGCCAGCAGCTCCGGACAGGGGCAGTACTTC
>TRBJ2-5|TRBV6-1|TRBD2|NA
CASSEVVASGRETQYF
TGTGCCAGCAGTGAAGTGGTCGCTAGCGGGAGGGAGACCCAGTACTTC
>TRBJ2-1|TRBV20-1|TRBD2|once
CSARTSGDDVF
TGCAGTGCCCGGACTAGCGGGGACGATGTCTTC
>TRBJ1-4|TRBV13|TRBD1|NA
CASSSKKDRATSTNEKLFF
TGTGCCAGCAGCTCTAAGAAAGACAGGGCGACTTCAACTAATGAAAAACTGTTTTTT
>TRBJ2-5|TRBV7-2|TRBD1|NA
CASSSTGGARGETQYF
TGTGCCAGCAGCTCAACAGGGGGCGCACGAGGAGAGACCCAGTACTTC
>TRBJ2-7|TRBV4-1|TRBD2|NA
CASSQGGGYEQYF
TGCGCCAGCAGCCAAGGGGGGGGCTACGAGCAGTACTTC
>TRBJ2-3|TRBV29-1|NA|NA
CSVEGARVYTDTQYF
TGCAGCGTTGAAGGCGCCAGGGTTTACACAGATACGCAGTATTTT
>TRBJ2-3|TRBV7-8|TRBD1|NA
CASSQGGRGYTDTQYF
TGTGCCAGCAGCCAAGGAGGCAGGGGGTACACAGATACGCAGTATTTT
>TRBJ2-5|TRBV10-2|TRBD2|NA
CAYRLAGLRRQETQYF
TGCGCTTATCGACTAGCGGGTTTGCGTCGCCAAGAGACCCAGTACTTC
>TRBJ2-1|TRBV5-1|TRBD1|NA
CASSRDSNEQFF
TGCGCCAGCAGCCGGGACAGCAATGAGCAGTTCTTC
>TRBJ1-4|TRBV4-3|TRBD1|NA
CASSQDRPGTGLNEKLFF
TGCGCCAGCAGCCAAGATAGGCCCGGGACAGGGCTTAATGAAAAACTGTTTTTT
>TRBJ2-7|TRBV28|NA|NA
CASSVSYEQYF
TGTGCCAGCAGCGTCTCCTACGAGCAGTACTTC
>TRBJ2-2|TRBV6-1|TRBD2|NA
CASSDYGLAGTGELFF
TGTGCCAGCAGTGACTACGGACTAGCGGGCACCGGGGAGCTGTTTTTT
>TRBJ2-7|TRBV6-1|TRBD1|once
CASSPLWDRGHEQYF
TGTGCCAGCAGCCCTTTGTGGGACAGGGGCCACGAGCAGTACTTC
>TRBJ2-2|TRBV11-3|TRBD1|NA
CASSPTGGVGELFF
TGTGCCAGCAGCCCGACAGGGGGGGTCGGGGAGCTGTTTTTT
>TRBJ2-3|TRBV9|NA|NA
CASSARPGTDTQYF
TGTGCCAGCAGCGCTAGGCCGGGCACAGATACGCAGTATTTT
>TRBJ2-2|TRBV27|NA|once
CASSEGGPITGELFF
TGTGCCAGCAGCGAGGGAGGCCCAATCACCGGGGAGCTGTTTTTT
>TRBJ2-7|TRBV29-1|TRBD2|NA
CSATLAGGYEQYF
TGCAGCGCCACGCTAGCGGGAGGATACGAGCAGTACTTC